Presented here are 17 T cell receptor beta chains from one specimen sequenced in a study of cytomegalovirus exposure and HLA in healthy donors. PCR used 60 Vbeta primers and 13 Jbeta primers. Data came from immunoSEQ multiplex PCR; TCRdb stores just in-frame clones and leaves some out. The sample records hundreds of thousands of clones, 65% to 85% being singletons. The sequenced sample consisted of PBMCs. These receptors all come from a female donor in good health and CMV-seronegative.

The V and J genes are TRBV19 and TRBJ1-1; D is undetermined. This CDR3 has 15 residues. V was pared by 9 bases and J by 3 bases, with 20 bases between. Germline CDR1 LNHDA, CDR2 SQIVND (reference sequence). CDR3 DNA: TGTGCCAGCCAAATACGCCCGACTTGGGACACTGAAGCTTTCTTT. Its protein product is CASQIRPTWDTEAFF.

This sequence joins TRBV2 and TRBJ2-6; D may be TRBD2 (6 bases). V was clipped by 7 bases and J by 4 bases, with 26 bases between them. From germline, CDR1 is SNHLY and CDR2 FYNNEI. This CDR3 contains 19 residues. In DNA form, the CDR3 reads TGTGCCAGCATGAGGAGGGGTAGGACCGCCGCACCGGGGGCCAACGTCCTGACTTTC. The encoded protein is CASMRRGRTAAPGANVLTF.

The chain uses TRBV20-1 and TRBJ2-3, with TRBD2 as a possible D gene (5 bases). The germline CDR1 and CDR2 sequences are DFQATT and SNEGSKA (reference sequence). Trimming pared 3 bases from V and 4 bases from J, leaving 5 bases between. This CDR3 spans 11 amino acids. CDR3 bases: TGCAGTGCTAGCGGGGCAGATACGCAGTATTTT. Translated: CSASGADTQYF.

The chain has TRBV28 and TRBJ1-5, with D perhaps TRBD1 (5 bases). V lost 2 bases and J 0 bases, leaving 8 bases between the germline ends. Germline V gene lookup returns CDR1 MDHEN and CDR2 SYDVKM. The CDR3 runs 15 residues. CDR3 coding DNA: TGTGCCAGCAGTTTACAGGGCTATAGCAATCAGCCCCAGCATTTT. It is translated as CASSLQGYSNQPQHF.

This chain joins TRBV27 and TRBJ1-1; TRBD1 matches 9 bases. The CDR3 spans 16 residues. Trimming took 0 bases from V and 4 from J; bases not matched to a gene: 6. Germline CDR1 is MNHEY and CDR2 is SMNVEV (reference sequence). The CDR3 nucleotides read TGTGCCAGCAGTTTATCGATCGGGACAGGGTTCACTGAAGCTTTCTTT. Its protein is CASSLSIGTGFTEAFF.

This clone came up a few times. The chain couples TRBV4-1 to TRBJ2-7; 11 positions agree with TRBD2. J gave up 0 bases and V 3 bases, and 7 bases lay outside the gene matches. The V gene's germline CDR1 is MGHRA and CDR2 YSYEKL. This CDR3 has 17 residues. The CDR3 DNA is TGCGCCAGCAGCCAGGGACCCGGGACTAGCGGCTCCTACGAGCAGTACTTC. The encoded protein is CASSQGPGTSGSYEQYF.

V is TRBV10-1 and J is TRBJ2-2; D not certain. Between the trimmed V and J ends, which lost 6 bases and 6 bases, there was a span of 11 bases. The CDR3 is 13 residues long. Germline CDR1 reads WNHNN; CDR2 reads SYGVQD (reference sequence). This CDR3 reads CASSALIAGELFF. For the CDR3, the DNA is TGCGCCAGCAGCGCGCTCATCGCCGGGGAGCTGTTTTTT.

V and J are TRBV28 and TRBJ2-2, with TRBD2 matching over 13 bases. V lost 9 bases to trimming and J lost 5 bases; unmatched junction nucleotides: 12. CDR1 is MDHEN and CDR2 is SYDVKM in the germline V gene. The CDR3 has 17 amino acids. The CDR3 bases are TGTGCCAGTCAGGTGCCCGGACTAGCGGGAGTTACCGGGGAGCTGTTTTTT. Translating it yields CASQVPGLAGVTGELFF.

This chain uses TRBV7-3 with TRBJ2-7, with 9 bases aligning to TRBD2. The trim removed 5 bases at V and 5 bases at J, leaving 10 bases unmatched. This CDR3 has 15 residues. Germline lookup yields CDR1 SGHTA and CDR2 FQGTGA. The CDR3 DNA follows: TGTGCCAGCAGCGAAGTAGCGGGAGTTGGCGACGAGCAGTACTTC. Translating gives CASSEVAGVGDEQYF.

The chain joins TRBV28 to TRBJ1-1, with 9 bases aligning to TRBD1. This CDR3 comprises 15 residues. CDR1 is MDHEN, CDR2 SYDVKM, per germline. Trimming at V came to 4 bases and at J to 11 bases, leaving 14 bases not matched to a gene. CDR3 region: CASSSAGTGSALAFF. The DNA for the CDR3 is TGTGCCAGCAGTTCCGCCGGGACAGGGTCAGCTTTGGCTTTCTTT.

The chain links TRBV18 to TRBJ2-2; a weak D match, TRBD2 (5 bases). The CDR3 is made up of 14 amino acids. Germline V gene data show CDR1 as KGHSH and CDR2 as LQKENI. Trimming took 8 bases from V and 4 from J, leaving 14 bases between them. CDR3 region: CASPSRSGTGELFF. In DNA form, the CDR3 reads TGTGCCAGCCCTAGCAGGAGTGGCACCGGGGAGCTGTTTTTT.

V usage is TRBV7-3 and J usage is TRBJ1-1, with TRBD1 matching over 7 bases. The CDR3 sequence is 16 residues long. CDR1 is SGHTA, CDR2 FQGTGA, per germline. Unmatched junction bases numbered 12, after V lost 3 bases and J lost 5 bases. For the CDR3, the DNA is TGTGCCAGCAGCTTGGGGCAGGGGGAAAGAGGGACTGAAGCTTTCTTT. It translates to CASSLGQGERGTEAFF.

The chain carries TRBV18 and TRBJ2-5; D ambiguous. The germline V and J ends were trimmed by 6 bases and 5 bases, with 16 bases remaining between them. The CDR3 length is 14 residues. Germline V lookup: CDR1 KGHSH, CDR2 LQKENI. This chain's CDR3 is CASSLSYSGETQYF. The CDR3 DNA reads TGTGCCAGCTCCCTCTCGTACAGTGGGGAGACCCAGTACTTC. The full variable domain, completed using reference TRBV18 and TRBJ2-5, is NAGVMQNPRHLVRRRGQEARLRCSPMKGHSHVYWYRQLPEEGLKFMVYLQKENIIDESGMPKERFSAEFPKEGPSILRIQQVVRGDSAAYFCASSLSYSGETQYFGPGTRLLVL.

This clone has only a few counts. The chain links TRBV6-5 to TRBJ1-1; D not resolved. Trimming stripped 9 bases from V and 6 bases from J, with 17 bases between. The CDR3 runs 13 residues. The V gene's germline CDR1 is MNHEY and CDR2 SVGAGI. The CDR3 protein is CASKRGLDAEAFF. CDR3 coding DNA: TGTGCCAGTAAACGAGGACTAGACGCTGAAGCTTTCTTT.

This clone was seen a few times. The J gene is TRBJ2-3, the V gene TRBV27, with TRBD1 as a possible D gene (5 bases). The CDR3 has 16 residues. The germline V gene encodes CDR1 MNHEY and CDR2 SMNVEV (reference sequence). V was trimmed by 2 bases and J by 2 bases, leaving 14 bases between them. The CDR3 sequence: CASSLIGAGLTDTQYF. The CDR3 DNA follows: TGTGCCAGCAGTTTAATTGGTGCAGGGCTCACAGATACGCAGTATTTT.

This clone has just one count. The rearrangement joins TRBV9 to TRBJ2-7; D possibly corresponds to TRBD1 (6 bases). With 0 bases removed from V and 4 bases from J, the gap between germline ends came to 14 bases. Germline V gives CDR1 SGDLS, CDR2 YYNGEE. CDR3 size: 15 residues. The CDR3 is CASSVEGGVGYEQYF. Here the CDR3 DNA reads TGTGCCAGCAGCGTAGAAGGGGGAGTTGGGTACGAGCAGTACTTC.

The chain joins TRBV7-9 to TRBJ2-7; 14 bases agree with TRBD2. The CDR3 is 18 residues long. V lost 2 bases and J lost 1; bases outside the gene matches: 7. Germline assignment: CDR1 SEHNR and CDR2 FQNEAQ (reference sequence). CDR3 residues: CASSLPGRLAGGSYEQYF. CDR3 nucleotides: TGTGCCAGCAGCTTACCCGGAAGACTAGCGGGAGGGTCCTACGAGCAGTACTTC.